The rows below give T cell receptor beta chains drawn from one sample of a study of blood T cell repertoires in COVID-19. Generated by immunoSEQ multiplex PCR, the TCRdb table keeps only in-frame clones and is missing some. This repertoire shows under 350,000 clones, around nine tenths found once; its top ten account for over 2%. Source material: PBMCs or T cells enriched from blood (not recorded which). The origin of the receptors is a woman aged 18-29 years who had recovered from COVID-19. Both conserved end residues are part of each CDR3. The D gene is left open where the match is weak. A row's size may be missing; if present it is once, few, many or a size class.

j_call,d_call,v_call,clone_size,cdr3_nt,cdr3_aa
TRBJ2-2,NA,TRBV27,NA,TGTGCCAGCAGTTTATTGGCGGCGAACACCGGGGAGCTGTTTTTT,CASSLLAANTGELFF
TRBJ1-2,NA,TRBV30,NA,TGTGCCTGGAGTGTATCGGAGTCCTATGGCTACACCTTC,CAWSVSESYGYTF
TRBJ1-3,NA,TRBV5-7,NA,TGTGCCAGCAGCTTAGGAGACAGTTTCTCTGGAAACACCATATATTTT,CASSLGDSFSGNTIYF
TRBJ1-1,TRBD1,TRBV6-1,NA,TGTGCCAGCAGTATAAAGACAGGGCTGAACACTGAAGCTTTCTTT,CASSIKTGLNTEAFF
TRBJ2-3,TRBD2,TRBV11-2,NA,TGTGCCAGCAGCCCCCCGGGGGTTAGCGGGAGGGTGGTAGATACGCAGTATTTT,CASSPPGVSGRVVDTQYF
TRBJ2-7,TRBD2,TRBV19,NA,TGTGCGAGACTAGGCGGGAGTTCCTCCTACGAGCAGTACTTC,CARLGGSSSYEQYF
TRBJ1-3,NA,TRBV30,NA,TGTGCCTGGAGGCCCGGTCCCGGACTCTCCGGAAACACCATATATTTT,CAWRPGPGLSGNTIYF
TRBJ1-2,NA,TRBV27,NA,TGTGCCAGCAGTTTATCGGCGGATTACTATGGCTACACCTTC,CASSLSADYYGYTF
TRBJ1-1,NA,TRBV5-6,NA,TGTGCCAGCAGCTTGTTGGGGCCCTCAATGAACACTGAAGCTTTCTTT,CASSLLGPSMNTEAFF
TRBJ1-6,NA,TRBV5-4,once,TGTGCCAGCAGCCCAGACAGTAATTCACCCCTCCACTTT,CASSPDSNSPLHF
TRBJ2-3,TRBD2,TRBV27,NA,TGTGCCACTCGCCCGGGACTATCCTCTAGCACAGATACGCAGTATTTT,CATRPGLSSSTDTQYF
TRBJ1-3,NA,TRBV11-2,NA,TGTGCCAGCAGCGTCGGGGGGCAGTTAAGAAACACCATATATTTT,CASSVGGQLRNTIYF
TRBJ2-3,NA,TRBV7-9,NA,TGTGCCAGCAGCTTATCTCGGGGTGCTGTTGCAGATACGCAGTATTTT,CASSLSRGAVADTQYF
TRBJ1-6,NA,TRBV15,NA,TGTGCCACCAGCAGAGAGCTCCAGGGTGGGGCTTCACCCCTCCACTTT,CATSRELQGGASPLHF
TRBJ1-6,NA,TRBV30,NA,TGTGCCTGGAATTTGGCCTCTGCTAATTCACCCCTCCACTTT,CAWNLASANSPLHF
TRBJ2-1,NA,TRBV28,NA,TGTGCCAGCAGTGCGCTAGTGAACTCCTACAATGAGCAGTTCTTC,CASSALVNSYNEQFF
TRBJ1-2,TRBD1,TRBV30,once,TGTGCCTGGAGTGTAGTCAGGGGGAGGTATGGCTACACCTTC,CAWSVVRGRYGYTF
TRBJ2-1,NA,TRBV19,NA,TGTGCCAGTAGTAGCTGGACACAGTACAATGAGCAGTTCTTC,CASSSWTQYNEQFF
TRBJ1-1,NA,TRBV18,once,TGTGCCAGCTCACCAAGTACAGGAGAGAACACTGAAGCTTTCTTT,CASSPSTGENTEAFF
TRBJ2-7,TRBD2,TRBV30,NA,TGTGCCTGGAGCGAGCGGGGGGGGCAACTCTACGAGCAGTACTTC,CAWSERGGQLYEQYF
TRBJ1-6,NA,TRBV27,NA,TGTGCCAGCAGGGGACAACATAATTCACCCCTCCACTTT,CASRGQHNSPLHF
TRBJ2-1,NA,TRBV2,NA,TGTGCCAGCAGTGTTAGACTGGAAAATGAGCAGTTCTTC,CASSVRLENEQFF
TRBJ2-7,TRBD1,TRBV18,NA,TGTGCCAGCTCACCACCTAAAGGGGGCAAGTACTTC,CASSPPKGGKYF
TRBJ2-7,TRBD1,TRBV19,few,TGTGCCAGTAGTTCCGGACAGGGGGGAGAGCAGTACTTC,CASSSGQGGEQYF
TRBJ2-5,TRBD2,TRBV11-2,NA,TGTGCCAGCAGCTCTAGCGGCCGAGAGACCCAGTACTTC,CASSSSGRETQYF
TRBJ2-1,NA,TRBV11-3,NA,TGTGCCAGCAGCTTAGGTCCCGGGGGTATAAATGAGCAGTTCTTC,CASSLGPGGINEQFF
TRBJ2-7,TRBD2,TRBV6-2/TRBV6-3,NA,TGTGCCAGCAGCCCCCCGAGGGCTAGCGGGTCTTACGAGCAGTACTTC,CASSPPRASGSYEQYF
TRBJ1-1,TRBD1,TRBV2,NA,TGTGCCAGCAAGCTAGAAGACAGGGGTCGAGCTTTCTTT,CASKLEDRGRAFF
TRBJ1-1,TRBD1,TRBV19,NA,TGTGCCAGTACCAAACAATCTGGGACAGGGGGCAGGAGGAACACTGAAGCTTTCTTT,CASTKQSGTGGRRNTEAFF
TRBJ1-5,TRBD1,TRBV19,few,TGTGCCAGTAGCCAAACAGGGGGCAATCAGCCCCAGCATTTT,CASSQTGGNQPQHF
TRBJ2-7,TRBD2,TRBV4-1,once,TGCGCCAGCAGCCAAACTCCGGGACTAGCGGACTACGAGCAGTACTTC,CASSQTPGLADYEQYF
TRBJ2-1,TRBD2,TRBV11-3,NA,TGTGCCAGCAGCTTAGGGGCTAGCGGATACAATGAGCAGTTCTTC,CASSLGASGYNEQFF
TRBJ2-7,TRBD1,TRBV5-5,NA,TGTGCCAGCAGCTGGACAGGGACCTTCTACGAGCAGTACTTC,CASSWTGTFYEQYF
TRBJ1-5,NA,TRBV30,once,TGTGCCTGGAGTGGTAGCCGGGGGCCCCAGCATTTT,CAWSGSRGPQHF
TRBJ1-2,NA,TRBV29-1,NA,TGCAGCGTTGAAGATCTTGAGGGCTATGGCTACACCTTC,CSVEDLEGYGYTF
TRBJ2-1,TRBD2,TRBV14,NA,TGTGCCAGCAGCCAAGAAGGTCTAGCGGACCTCAATGAGCAGTTCTTC,CASSQEGLADLNEQFF
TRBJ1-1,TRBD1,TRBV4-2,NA,TGTGCCAGCAGCCACCCGACAGGGACTGCTGAAGCTTTCTTT,CASSHPTGTAEAFF
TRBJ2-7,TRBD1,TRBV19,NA,TGTGCCAGTAGCCGGGCAGGGGGCAGGTACGAGCAGTACTTC,CASSRAGGRYEQYF
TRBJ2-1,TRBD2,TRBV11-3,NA,TGTGCCAGCAGCTCCGGGGGAGGGGTTGAGCAGTTCTTC,CASSSGGGVEQFF
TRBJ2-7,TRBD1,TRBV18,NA,TGTGCCAGCTCACCAACCCCGGGACAGGGGACCTACGAGCAGTACTTC,CASSPTPGQGTYEQYF
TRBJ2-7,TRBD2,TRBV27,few,TGTGCCACGGGACTAGCGGGGGGAGGAGGGTACGAGCAGTACTTC,CATGLAGGGGYEQYF
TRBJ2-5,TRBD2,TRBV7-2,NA,TGTGCCAGCAGCTTTCAAGGACTAGCGGGGGGGACCCAGTACTTC,CASSFQGLAGGTQYF
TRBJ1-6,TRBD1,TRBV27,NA,TGTGCCAGCAGTGAAATACAGGGGTCGAATTCACCCCTCCACTTT,CASSEIQGSNSPLHF
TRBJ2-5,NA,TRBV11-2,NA,TGTGCCAGCAGCCCACCGGGAATACAAGAGACCCAGTACTTC,CASSPPGIQETQYF
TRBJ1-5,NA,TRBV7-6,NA,TGTGCCGGTGCTTCTGAGGCCCAGCATTTT,CAGASEAQHF
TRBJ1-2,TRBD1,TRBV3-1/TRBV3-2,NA,TGTGCCAGCAGCCACACAGGGGGCCGTAACTATGGCTACACCTTC,CASSHTGGRNYGYTF
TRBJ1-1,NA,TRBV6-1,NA,TGTGCCAGCAGTGAAGAAATGGCAGGGGACGCTGAAGCTTTCTTT,CASSEEMAGDAEAFF
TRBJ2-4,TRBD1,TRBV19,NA,TGTGCCAGTAGTTTGATACAGGGGGAAAACATTCAGTACTTC,CASSLIQGENIQYF
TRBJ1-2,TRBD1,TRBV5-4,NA,TGTGCCAGCAGCTTGGGGGGGACAGGGAAGGGTTATGGCTACACCTTC,CASSLGGTGKGYGYTF
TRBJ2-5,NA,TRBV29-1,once,TGCAGCGTTGAAGGAGGCGGGGGCTTCTCTCAAGAGACCCAGTACTTC,CSVEGGGGFSQETQYF
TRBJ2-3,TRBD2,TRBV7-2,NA,TGTGCCAGCAGCTTAGGAGTAGCGGGGGGTGGAGATACGCAGTATTTT,CASSLGVAGGGDTQYF
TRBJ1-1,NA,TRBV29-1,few,TGCAGCGTTGAGGGTCGGGGAGGGGCAGCTTTCTTT,CSVEGRGGAAFF
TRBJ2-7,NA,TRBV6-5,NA,TGTGCCAGCAGTTATTCACGGGACTTCTACGAGCAGTACTTC,CASSYSRDFYEQYF
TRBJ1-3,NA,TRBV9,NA,TGTGCCAGCAGCGTAGTGGGCACCGGTGGAAACACCATATATTTT,CASSVVGTGGNTIYF
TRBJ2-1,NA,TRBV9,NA,TGTGCCAGCAGCGCTCGGGACTGGGTAACAAACAATGAGCAGTTCTTC,CASSARDWVTNNEQFF
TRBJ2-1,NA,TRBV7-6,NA,TGTGCCAGCAGCTTATTAAGACCCATGGGGGGTGAGCAGTTCTTC,CASSLLRPMGGEQFF
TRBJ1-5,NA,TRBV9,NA,TGTGCCAGCAGCGCGGGCAGGGTTGGCCAGCCCCAGCATTTT,CASSAGRVGQPQHF